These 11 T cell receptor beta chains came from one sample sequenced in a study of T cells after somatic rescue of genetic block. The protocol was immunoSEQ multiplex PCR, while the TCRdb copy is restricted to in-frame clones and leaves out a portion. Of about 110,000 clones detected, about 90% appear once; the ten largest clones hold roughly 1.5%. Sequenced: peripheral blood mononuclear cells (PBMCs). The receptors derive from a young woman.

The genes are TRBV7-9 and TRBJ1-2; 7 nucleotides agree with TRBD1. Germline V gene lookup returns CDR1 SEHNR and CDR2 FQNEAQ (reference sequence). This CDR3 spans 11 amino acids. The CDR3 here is CGAGTENGYTF. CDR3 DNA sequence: TGTGGGGCCGGGACAGAGAATGGCTACACCTTC.

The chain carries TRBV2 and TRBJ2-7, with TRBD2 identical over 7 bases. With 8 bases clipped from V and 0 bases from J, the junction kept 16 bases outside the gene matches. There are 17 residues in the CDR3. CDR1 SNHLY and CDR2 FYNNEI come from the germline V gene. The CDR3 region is CASYFFERGASSYEQYF. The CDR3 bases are TGTGCCAGCTACTTCTTTGAGCGGGGTGCATCCTCCTACGAGCAGTACTTC.

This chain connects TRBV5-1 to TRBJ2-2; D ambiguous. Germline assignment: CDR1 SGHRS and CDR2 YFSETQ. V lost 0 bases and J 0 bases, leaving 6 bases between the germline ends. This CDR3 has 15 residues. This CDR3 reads CASSLAATNTGELFF. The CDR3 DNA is TGCGCCAGCAGCTTGGCTGCTACGAACACCGGGGAGCTGTTTTTT.

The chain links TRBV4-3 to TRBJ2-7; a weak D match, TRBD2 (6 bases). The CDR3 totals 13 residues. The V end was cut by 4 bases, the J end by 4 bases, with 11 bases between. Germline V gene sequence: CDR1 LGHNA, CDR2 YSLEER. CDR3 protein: CASSPQGGYEQYF. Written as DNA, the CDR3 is TGCGCCAGCAGCCCCCAAGGAGGGTACGAGCAGTACTTC.

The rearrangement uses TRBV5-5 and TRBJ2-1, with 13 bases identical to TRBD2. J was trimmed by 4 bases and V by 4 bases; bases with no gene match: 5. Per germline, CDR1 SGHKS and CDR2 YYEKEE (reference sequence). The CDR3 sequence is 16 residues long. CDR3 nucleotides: TGTGCCAGCAGCCAAGGGACTAGCGGGGAGTACAATGAGCAGTTCTTC. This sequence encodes CASSQGTSGEYNEQFF.

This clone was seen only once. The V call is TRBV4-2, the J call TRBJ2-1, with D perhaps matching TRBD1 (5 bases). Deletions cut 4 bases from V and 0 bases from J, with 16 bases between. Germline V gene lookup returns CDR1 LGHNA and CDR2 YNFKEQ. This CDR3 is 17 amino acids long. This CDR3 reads CASSPLLTGYSYNEQFF. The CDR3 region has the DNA TGTGCCAGCAGCCCCCTCTTAACAGGTTACTCCTACAATGAGCAGTTCTTC.

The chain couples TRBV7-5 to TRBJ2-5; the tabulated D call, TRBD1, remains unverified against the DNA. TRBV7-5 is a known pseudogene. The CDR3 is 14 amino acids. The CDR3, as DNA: TGTGCCAGAAGCTTCGGACAGGTCCAAGAGACCCAGTACTTC. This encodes CARSFGQVQETQYF.

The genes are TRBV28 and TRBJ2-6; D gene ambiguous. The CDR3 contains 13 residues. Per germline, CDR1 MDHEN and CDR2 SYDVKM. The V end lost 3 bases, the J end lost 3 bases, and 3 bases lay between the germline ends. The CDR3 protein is CASSFYGANVLTF. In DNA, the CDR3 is TGTGCCAGCAGTTTTTATGGGGCCAACGTCCTGACTTTC.

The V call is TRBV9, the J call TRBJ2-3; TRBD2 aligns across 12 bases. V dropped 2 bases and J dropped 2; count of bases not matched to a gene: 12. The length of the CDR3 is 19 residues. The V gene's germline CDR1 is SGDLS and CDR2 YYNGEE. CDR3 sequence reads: CASSVILAGGVSPTDTQYF. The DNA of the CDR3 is TGTGCCAGCAGCGTTATACTAGCGGGGGGTGTTAGCCCCACAGATACGCAGTATTTT. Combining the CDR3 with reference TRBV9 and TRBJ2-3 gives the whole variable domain DSGVTQTPKHLITATGQRVTLRCSPRSGDLSVYWYQQSLDQGLQFLIQYYNGEERAKGNILERFSAQQFPDLHSELNLSSLELGDSALYFCASSVILAGGVSPTDTQYFGPGTRLTVL.

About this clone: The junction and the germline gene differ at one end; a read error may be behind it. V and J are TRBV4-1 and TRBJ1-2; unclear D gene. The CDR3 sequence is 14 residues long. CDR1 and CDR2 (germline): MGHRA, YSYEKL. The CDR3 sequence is CASNQLVTNYGYTF. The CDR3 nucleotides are TGCGCCAGCAACCAATTGGTCACTAACTATGGCTACACCTTC.

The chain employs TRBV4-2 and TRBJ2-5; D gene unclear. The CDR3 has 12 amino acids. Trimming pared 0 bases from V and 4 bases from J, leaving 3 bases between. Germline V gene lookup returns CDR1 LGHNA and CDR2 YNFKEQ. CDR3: CASSQDRETQYF. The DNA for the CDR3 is TGTGCCAGCAGCCAAGATAGAGAGACCCAGTACTTC.